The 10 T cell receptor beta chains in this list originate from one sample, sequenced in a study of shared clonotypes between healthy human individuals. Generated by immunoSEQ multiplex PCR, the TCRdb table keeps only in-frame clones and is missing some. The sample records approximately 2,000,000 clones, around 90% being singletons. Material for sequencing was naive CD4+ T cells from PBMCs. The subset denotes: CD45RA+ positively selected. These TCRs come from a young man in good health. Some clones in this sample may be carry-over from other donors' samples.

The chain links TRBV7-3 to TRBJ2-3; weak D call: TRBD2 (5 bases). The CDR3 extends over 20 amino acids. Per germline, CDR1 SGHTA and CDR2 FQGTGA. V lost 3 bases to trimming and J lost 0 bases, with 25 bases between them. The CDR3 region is CASSLRPTIGEKTSTDTQYF. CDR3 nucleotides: TGTGCCAGCAGCTTGCGGCCTACGATCGGGGAGAAAACTAGCACAGATACGCAGTATTTT.

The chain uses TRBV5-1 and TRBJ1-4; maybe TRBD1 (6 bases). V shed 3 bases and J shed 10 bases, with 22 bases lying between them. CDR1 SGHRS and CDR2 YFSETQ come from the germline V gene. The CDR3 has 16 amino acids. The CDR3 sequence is CASSYYRVSELGKLFF. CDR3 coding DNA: TGCGCCAGCAGCTACTACAGGGTATCTGAGCTGGGAAAACTGTTTTTT. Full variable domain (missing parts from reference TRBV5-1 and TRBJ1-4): KAGVTQTPRYLIKTRGQQVTLSCSPISGHRSVSWYQQTPGQGLQFLFEYFSETQRNKGNFPGRFSGRQFSNSRSEMNVSTLELGDSALYLCASSYYRVSELGKLFFGSGTQLSVL.

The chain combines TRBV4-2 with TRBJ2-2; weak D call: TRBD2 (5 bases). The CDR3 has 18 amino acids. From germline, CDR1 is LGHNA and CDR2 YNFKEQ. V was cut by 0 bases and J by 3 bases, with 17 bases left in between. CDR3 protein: CASSQEGGSNEYTGELFF. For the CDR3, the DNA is TGTGCCAGCAGCCAAGAGGGCGGGTCTAATGAATACACCGGGGAGCTGTTTTTT.

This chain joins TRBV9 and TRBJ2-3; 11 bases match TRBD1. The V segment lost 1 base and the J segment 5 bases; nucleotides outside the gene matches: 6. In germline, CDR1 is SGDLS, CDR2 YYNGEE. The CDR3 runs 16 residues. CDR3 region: CASSVWTGGMEDTQYF. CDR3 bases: TGTGCCAGCAGCGTATGGACAGGGGGCATGGAAGATACGCAGTATTTT.

In nucleotides, the CDR3 is TGTGCTAGTGGTTTGGTACGGTCTGCAGGAGACACCGGGGAGCTGTTTTTT. This encodes CASGLVRSAGDTGELFF. The chain uses TRBV12-5 and TRBJ2-2, with D hard to call. Germline lookup yields CDR1 LGHNT and CDR2 FRNRAP. The ends were cut back, 0 bases at V and 3 bases at J, with 14 bases in the middle. The CDR3 has 17 amino acids.

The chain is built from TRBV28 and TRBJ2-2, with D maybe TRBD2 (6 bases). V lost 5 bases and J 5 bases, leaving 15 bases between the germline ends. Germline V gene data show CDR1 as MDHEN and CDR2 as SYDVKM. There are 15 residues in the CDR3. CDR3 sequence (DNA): TGTGCCAGCAGTCGGTCGGGAGTACGTACCGGGGAGCTGTTTTTT. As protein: CASSRSGVRTGELFF.

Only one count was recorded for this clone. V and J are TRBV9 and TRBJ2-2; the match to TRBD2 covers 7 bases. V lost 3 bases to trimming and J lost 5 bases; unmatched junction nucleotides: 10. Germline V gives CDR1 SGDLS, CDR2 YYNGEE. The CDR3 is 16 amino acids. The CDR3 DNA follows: TGTGCCAGCAGCGGCCCCCGGTGGGAGGGGACCGGGGAGCTGTTTTTT. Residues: CASSGPRWEGTGELFF.

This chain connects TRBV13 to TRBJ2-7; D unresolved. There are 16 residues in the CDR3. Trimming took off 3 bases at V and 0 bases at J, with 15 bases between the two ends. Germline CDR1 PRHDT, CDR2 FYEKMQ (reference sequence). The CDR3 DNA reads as TGTGCCAGCAGCTTGCGTCGGTATGAGAACTCCTACGAGCAGTACTTC. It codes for CASSLRRYENSYEQYF.

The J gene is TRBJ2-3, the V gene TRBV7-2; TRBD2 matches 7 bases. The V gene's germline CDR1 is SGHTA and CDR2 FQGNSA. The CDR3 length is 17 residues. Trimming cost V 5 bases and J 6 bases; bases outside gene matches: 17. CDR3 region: CASSLIFAGAGADTQYF. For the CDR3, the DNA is TGTGCCAGCAGCCTGATCTTTGCGGGAGCGGGTGCCGATACGCAGTATTTT.

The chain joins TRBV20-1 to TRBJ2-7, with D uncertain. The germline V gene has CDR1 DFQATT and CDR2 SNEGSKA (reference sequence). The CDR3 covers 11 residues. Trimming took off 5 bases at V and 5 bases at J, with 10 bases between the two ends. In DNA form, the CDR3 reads TGCAGTGCTCAGAGACGGGACGAGCAGTACTTC. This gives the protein CSAQRRDEQYF.